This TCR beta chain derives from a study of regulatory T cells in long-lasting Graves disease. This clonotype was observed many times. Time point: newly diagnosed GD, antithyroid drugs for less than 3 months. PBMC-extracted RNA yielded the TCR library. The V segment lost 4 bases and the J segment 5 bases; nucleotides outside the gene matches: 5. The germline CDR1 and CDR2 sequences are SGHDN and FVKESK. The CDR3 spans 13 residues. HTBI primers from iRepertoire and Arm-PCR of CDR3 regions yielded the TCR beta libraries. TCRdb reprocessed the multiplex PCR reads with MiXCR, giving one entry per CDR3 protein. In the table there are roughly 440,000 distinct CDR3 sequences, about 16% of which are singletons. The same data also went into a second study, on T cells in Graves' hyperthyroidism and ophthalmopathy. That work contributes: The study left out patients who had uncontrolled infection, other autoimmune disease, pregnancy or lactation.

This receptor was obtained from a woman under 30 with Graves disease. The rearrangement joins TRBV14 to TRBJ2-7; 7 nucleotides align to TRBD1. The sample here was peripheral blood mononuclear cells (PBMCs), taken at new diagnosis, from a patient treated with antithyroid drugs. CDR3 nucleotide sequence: TGTGCCAGCAGCCGCTGGACAGGAGACGAGCAGTACTTC. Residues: CASSRWTGDEQYF.